This T cell receptor (beta chain) was captured by sequencing in a study of T cells in Graves' hyperthyroidism and ophthalmopathy. V was shortened by 0 bases and J by 0 bases, with 13 bases between the two germline ends. CDR1 is SGHDT, CDR2 YYEEEE, per germline. This CDR3 region has 17 residues. The CDR3 regions of TCR beta were amplified from RNA transcripts. With the HTBI primer set, the TCR CDR3 went through a first round of RT-PCR. TCRdb analysed the multiplex PCR reads with MiXCR anew, one entry per CDR3 protein. The repertoire includes roughly 200,000 distinct CDR3 sequences, roughly a sixth of them detected once, and 53% sits in the top ten. This clonotype occurred a few times. Patients aged 18 to 65 with hyperthyroidism were newly diagnosed, with duration under 2 months. Exclusion of a patient resulted from uncontrolled infection, other autoimmune disease, pregnancy or lactation. Out of roughly 10 ml of fresh peripheral blood came the PBMCs.

The sample comprised blood. This chain uses TRBV5-6 with TRBJ2-1; a weak D match, TRBD2 (6 bases). This clonotype was sampled from a woman in her fifties or sixties with Graves' hyperthyroidism. The CDR3 DNA follows: TGTGCCAGCAGCTTGGAGTGGCGGGGAGGCTCCTACAATGAGCAGTTCTTC. This codes for CASSLEWRGGSYNEQFF.